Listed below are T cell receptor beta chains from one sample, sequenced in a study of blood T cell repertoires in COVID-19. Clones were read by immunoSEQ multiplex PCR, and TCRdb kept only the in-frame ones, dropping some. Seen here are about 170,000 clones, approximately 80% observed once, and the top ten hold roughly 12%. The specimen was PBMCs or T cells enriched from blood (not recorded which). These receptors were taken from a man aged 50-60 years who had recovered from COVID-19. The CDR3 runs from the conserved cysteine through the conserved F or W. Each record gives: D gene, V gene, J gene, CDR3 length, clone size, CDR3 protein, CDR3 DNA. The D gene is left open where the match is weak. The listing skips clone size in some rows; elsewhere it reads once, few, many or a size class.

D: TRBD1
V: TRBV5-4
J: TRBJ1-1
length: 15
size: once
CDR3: CASSSIDRGNTEAFF
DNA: TGTGCCAGCAGCTCTATTGACAGGGGGAACACTGAAGCTTTCTTT

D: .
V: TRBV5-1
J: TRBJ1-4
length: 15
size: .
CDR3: CASSLGGSANEKLFF
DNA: TGCGCCAGCAGCTTGGGAGGGTCGGCTAATGAAAAACTGTTTTTT

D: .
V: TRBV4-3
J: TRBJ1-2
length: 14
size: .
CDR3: CASSQGRGLSGYTF
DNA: TGCGCCAGCAGCCAAGGTAGAGGGCTGAGTGGCTACACCTTC

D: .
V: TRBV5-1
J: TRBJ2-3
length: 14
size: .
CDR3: CASSFQIRTDTQYF
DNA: TGCGCCAGCAGCTTTCAGATACGCACAGATACGCAGTATTTT

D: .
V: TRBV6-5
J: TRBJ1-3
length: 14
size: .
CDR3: CASSYSESGNTIYF
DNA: TGTGCCAGCAGTTACTCCGAGTCTGGAAACACCATATATTTT

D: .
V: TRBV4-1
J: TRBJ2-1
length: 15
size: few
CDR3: CASSQEPGSTNEQFF
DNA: TGCGCCAGCAGCCAAGAACCAGGTTCCACCAATGAGCAGTTCTTC

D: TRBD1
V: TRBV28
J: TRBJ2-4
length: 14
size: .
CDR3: CASSPGTGTNIQYF
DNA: TGTGCCAGCAGCCCCGGGACAGGGACAAACATTCAGTACTTC

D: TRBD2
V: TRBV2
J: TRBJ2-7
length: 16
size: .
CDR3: CASRPGQRGASYEQYF
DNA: TGTGCCAGCAGGCCCGGCCAGCGGGGTGCCTCCTACGAGCAGTACTTC

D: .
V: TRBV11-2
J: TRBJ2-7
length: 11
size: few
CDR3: CASSLLYEQYF
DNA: TGTGCCAGCAGCTTACTGTACGAGCAGTACTTC

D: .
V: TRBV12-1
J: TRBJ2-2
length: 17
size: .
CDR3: CASSLPGGGANTGELFF
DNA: TGTGCCAGCAGCCTCCCAGGGGGCGGGGCGAACACCGGGGAGCTGTTTTTT

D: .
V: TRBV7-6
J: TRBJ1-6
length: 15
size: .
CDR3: CASSSGQTYNSPLHF
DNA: TGTGCCAGCAGCTCTGGACAGACTTATAATTCACCCCTCCACTTT

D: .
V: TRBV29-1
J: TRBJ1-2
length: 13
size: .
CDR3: CSVGTGITYGYTF
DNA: TGCAGCGTTGGAACAGGGATAACCTATGGCTACACCTTC

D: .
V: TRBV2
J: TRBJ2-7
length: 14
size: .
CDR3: CATSFRGDPYEQYF
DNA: TGTGCCACATCGTTCAGGGGGGACCCCTACGAGCAGTACTTC

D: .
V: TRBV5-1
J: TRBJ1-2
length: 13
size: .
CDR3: CASSLAERSGYTF
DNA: TGCGCCAGCAGCTTGGCAGAGCGCTCCGGCTACACCTTC

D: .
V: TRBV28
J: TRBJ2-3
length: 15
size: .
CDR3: CASSLSDVGANTQYF
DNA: TGTGCCAGCAGTTTATCGGACGTGGGGGCCAATACGCAGTATTTT

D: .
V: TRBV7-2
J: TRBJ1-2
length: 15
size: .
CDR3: CASSPQGGEYYGYTF
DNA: TGTGCCAGCAGCCCACAAGGGGGGGAATACTATGGCTACACCTTC

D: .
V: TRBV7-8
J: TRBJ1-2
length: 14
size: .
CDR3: CASSLGSGNYGYTF
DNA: TGTGCCAGCAGCTTAGGTTCAGGGAACTATGGCTACACCTTC

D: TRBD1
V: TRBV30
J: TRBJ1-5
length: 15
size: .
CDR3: CAWNRGTASLGPQHF
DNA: TGTGCCTGGAACCGCGGGACAGCTTCGCTGGGGCCCCAGCATTTT

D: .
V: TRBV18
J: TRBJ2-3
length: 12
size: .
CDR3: CASSPGTDTQYF
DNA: TGTGCCAGCTCACCCGGCACAGATACGCAGTATTTT

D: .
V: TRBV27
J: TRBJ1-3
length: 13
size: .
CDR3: CASRRSSGNTIYF
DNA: TGTGCCAGCAGGCGGTCCAGCGGAAACACCATATATTTT

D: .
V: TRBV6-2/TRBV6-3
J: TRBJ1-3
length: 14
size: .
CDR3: CASSYSRQKSTIYF
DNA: TGTGCCAGCAGTTACTCGCGGCAAAAGAGCACCATATATTTT

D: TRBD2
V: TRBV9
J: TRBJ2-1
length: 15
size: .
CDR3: CASSVGAGGYNEQFF
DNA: TGTGCCAGCAGCGTAGGAGCGGGGGGATACAATGAGCAGTTCTTC

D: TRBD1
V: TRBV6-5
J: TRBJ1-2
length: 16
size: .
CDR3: CASSYTSRQGPSGYTF
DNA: TGTGCCAGCAGTTACACTTCGCGACAGGGTCCTTCGGGCTACACCTTC

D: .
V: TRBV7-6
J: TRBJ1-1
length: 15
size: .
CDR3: CASSLGQGPNTEAFF
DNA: TGTGCCAGCAGCTTGGGGCAGGGCCCTAACACTGAAGCTTTCTTT

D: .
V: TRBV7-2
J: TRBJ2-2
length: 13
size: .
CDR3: CASSLSRDRELFF
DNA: TGTGCCAGCAGCTTATCCCGGGACAGGGAGCTGTTTTTT

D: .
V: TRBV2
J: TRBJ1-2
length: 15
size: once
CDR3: CAAGGHRQDPYGYTF
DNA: TGTGCGGCGGGTGGTCACAGACAAGACCCCTATGGCTACACCTTC

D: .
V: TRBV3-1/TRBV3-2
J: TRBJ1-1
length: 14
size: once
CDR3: CASSLRARGAEAFF
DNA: TGTGCCAGCAGCCTCCGGGCCCGGGGGGCTGAAGCTTTCTTT